Included here is one T cell receptor beta chain sequence, with context. Its target is not known. Measured with immunoSEQ multiplex PCR; TCRdb has only the in-frame clones, and not every one. The table includes 43,000 or so clones, approximately 71% detected once. The data are from a study of OX40 agonist ivuxolimab in advanced cancers. General study findings and limits: The 0.1-3.0 mg/kg partial responders had among the lowest clonal expansion. Expanded peripheral T cells had an undetermined antigen specificity. The average count of expanded clones was higher among CD8+ T cells than among CD4+.

J gave up 8 bases and V 5 bases, and 10 bases lay outside the gene matches. The CDR3 is made up of 15 amino acids. CDR1 is PRHDT, CDR2 FYEKMQ, per germline (reference sequence). The rearrangement joins TRBV13 to TRBJ1-4; TRBD1 matches at 8 bases. This material consisted of CD4+ or CD8+ T cells sorted from blood, taken in a trial of the OX40 agonist ivuxolimab. This clonotype originated in an adult with an advanced solid tumor such as melanoma, head and neck, liver or kidney cancer. CDR3 nucleotides: TGTGCCAGCAGCATCCGACCTGGACAGGGCGAAAAACTGTTTTTT. This codes for CASSIRPGQGEKLFF.